These 31 T cell receptor beta chains came from one sample sequenced in a study of T cells in Graves' hyperthyroidism and ophthalmopathy. Using RNA transcripts as the source, TCR beta CDR3 regions were amplified. Researchers ran a first-round RT-PCR on the TCR CDR3 using the HTBI primer set. From the multiplex PCR reads, TCRdb called clonotypes with MiXCR, one entry per CDR3 protein. The table has 300,000 to 400,000 distinct CDR3 sequences, 21% seen once. The sequencing input was blood. The source is a woman between 50 and 59 years old with Graves' hyperthyroidism.

This clonotype was picked up many times. The chain couples TRBV20-1 to TRBJ2-7, with 11 bases lining up with TRBD1. This CDR3 is 16 amino acids long. The junction had 4 bases not matched to a gene; V was cut back by 0 bases and J by 0 bases. CDR1 and CDR2 (germline): DFQATT, SNEGSKA (reference sequence). The DNA of the CDR3 is TGCAGTGCTAGAGATTGGACAGGGGGCAACTCCTACGAGCAGTACTTC. This encodes CSARDWTGGNSYEQYF.

V usage is TRBV19 and J usage is TRBJ1-1, with a weak D call TRBD1 (6 bases). Germline CDR1 LNHDA, CDR2 SQIVND (reference sequence). The CDR3 consists of 14 residues. Trimming stripped 5 bases from V and 5 bases from J, with 15 bases between. CDR3: CASSSRQVGTEAFF. The CDR3 nucleotides read TGTGCCAGTAGTTCTAGACAGGTTGGGACTGAAGCTTTCTTT. The whole variable domain, remainder taken from reference TRBV19 and TRBJ1-1, is DGGITQSPKYLFRKEGQNVTLSCEQNLNHDAMYWYRQDPGQGLRLIYYSQIVNDFQKGDIAEGYSVSREKKESFPLTVTSAQKNPTAFYLCASSSRQVGTEAFFGQGTRLTVV.

The table lists this clonotype with a few counts. The rearrangement uses TRBV7-6 and TRBJ2-1; TRBD1 agrees at 8 bases. Germline lookup yields CDR1 SGHVS and CDR2 FNYEAQ. CDR3 size: 15 residues. J gave up 1 base and V 5 bases, and 4 bases lay outside the gene matches. The CDR3 spells CASSPDRASYNEQFF. CDR3 bases: TGTGCCAGCAGCCCGGACAGGGCTTCCTACAATGAGCAGTTCTTC.

Many counts were recorded for this clonotype. The chain joins TRBV9 to TRBJ2-1, with TRBD2 matching over 7 bases. The CDR3 is 17 residues long. J lost 2 bases, V lost 0 bases, and 8 bases had no gene match. Looked up from germline, CDR1 is SGDLS and CDR2 is YYNGEE. CDR3 region: CASSVDGSGGAYNEQFF. The CDR3 bases are TGTGCCAGCAGCGTAGACGGGTCGGGAGGTGCCTACAATGAGCAGTTCTTC.

This clonotype has at least ten counts. This sequence joins TRBV7-3 and TRBJ2-3; TRBD1 might be the D (7 bases). The CDR3 spans 14 residues. Germline V gene sequence: CDR1 SGHTA, CDR2 FQGTGA. V lost 5 bases and J lost 4, with 13 bases in between. CDR3 DNA: TGTGCCAGCAGCCGCGGGGACAGTTCAGATACGCAGTATTTT. Translated: CASSRGDSSDTQYF.

This clonotype was recorded many times. V usage is TRBV30 and J usage is TRBJ1-6; 10 nucleotides line up with TRBD1. CDR3 length equals 17 residues. In germline, CDR1 is GTSNPN, CDR2 SVGIG (reference sequence). V gave up 3 bases and J gave up 1 base; unmatched junction bases: 6. CDR3 residues: CAWRDRDRGSYNSPLHF. The CDR3 DNA follows: TGTGCCTGGAGGGACCGGGACAGGGGTTCCTATAATTCACCCCTCCACTTT. The full variable domain, completed using reference TRBV30 and TRBJ1-6, is SQTIHQWPATLVQPVGSPLSLECTVEGTSNPNLYWYRQAAGRGLQLLFYSVGIGQISSEVPQNLSASRPQDRQFILSSKKLLLSDSGFYLCAWRDRDRGSYNSPLHFGNGTRLTVT.

On this clonotype: A much larger clone differs by one base, so this may be a read error. The V and J genes are TRBV3-1 and TRBJ1-1; unclear D gene. Looked up from germline, CDR1 is LGHDT and CDR2 is YNNKEL (reference sequence). The CDR3 runs 14 residues. This chain's CDR3 is CASSPSKMNTEALF. The CDR3 DNA follows: TGTGCCAGCAGCCCAAGTAAAATGAACACTGAAGCTCTCTTT.

The chain joins TRBV20-1 to TRBJ2-3; a possible D gene is TRBD2 (5 bases). The CDR3 runs to 16 residues. Germline V gene data show CDR1 as DFQATT and CDR2 as SNEGSKA (reference sequence). V was pared by 0 bases and J by 0 bases, with 13 bases between. CDR3 residues: CSARDLYRTSTDTQYF. CDR3 DNA sequence: TGCAGTGCTAGAGATCTCTACCGGACTAGCACAGATACGCAGTATTTT.

This clonotype was recorded many times. The J gene is TRBJ2-2, the V gene TRBV28; 8 bases are a match to TRBD1. Per the germline V gene, CDR1 is MDHEN and CDR2 is SYDVKM. The CDR3 is made up of 18 amino acids. The V and J ends lost 6 bases and 1 base, in that order; junction bases with no gene match: 13. CDR3 nucleotides: TGTGCCAGCAGCAACTGGTTTAACAGGGGGAAGAACACCGGGGAGCTGTTTTTT. This sequence encodes CASSNWFNRGKNTGELFF. The variable domain in full, with the rest retrieved from reference TRBV28 and TRBJ2-2, is DVKVTQSSRYLVKRTGEKVFLECVQDMDHENMFWYRQDPGLGLRLIYFSYDVKMKEKGDIPEGYSVSREKKERFSLILESASTNQTSMYLCASSNWFNRGKNTGELFFGEGSRLTVL.

V gene TRBV2 combines with J gene TRBJ2-1; no reliable D call. V lost 2 bases to trimming and J lost 8 bases, with 10 bases between them. CDR3 length equals 13 residues. Germline V gene data show CDR1 as SNHLY and CDR2 as FYNNEI. The CDR3 reads CASSENLGYEQFF. In DNA form, the CDR3 reads TGTGCCAGCAGTGAAAACCTGGGGTATGAGCAGTTCTTC. Combining the CDR3 with reference TRBV2 and TRBJ2-1 gives the whole variable domain EPEVTQTPSHQVTQMGQEVILRCVPISNHLYFYWYRQILGQKVEFLVSFYNNEISEKSEIFDDQFSVERPDGSNFTLKIRSTKLEDSAMYFCASSENLGYEQFFGPGTRLTVL.

This clonotype was observed many times. The chain combines TRBV6-1 with TRBJ2-2, with a weak D call TRBD2 (6 bases). Between the trimmed V and J ends, which lost 3 bases and 1 base, there was a span of 12 bases. Germline CDR1 MNHNS, CDR2 SASEGT. The CDR3 is 16 amino acids. Written as DNA, the CDR3 is TGTGCCAGCAGTGAGATACCGGGACTGAACACCGGGGAGCTGTTTTTT. This codes for CASSEIPGLNTGELFF.

In its sample, this clonotype was seen many times. The chain recombines TRBV6-2 or TRBV6-3 with TRBJ2-1; 8 bases match TRBD2. Looked up from germline, CDR1 is MNHEY and CDR2 is SVGEGT. The CDR3 totals 11 residues. Losses at the gene ends were 0 bases for V and 14 bases for J; bases not matched to a gene: 0. This CDR3 reads CASSYSGREFF. CDR3 DNA sequence: TGTGCCAGCAGTTACTCCGGGAGGGAGTTCTTC.

The CDR3 is CASTVTSGGPGDTQYF. Here the CDR3 DNA reads TGTGCCAGCACCGTGACTAGCGGGGGTCCCGGTGATACGCAGTATTTT. This chain links TRBV6-1 with TRBJ2-3; the match to TRBD2 covers 12 bases. The CDR3 loop spans 16 amino acids. Germline V gene sequence: CDR1 MNHNS, CDR2 SASEGT. V lost 7 bases and J lost 6; bases outside the gene matches: 11.

This chain connects TRBV14 to TRBJ2-7; possibly TRBD1 for D (6 bases). This CDR3 comprises 16 residues. CDR1 is SGHDN, CDR2 FVKESK, per germline. Trimming cost V 3 bases and J 0 bases, with 15 bases left between them. The CDR3: CASSQARGRRSYEQYF. DNA of the CDR3: TGTGCCAGCAGCCAGGCCAGGGGACGACGCTCCTACGAGCAGTACTTC.

In the case of this clonotype: A read error may account for a junction end that differs from germline. The chain carries TRBV6-1 and TRBJ2-7; D is undetermined. The CDR3 sequence is 15 residues long. Germline lookup yields CDR1 MNHNS and CDR2 SASEGT. CDR3 residues: CASSESTRHTYEQHF. The CDR3 DNA follows: TGTGCCAGCAGTGAATCTACCCGACATACCTACGAGCAGCACTTC.

Of note for this clonotype: Possible read error: a much larger clone is one base away. V is TRBV6-1 and J is TRBJ2-2; 8 nucleotides agree with TRBD1. V lost 2 bases to trimming and J lost 10 bases; unmatched junction nucleotides: 9. Per the germline V gene, CDR1 is MNHNS and CDR2 is SASEGT. The CDR3 is made up of 15 amino acids. For the CDR3, the DNA is TGTGCCAGCAGTGAAAGGGACAGGATCAACGTGGAGCTGTTTTTT. Translation: CASSERDRINVELFF.

This clonotype showed up many times. This chain links TRBV15 with TRBJ1-1, with D perhaps matching TRBD1 (5 bases). The V gene lost 0 bases and the J gene lost 0 bases, with 14 bases spanning the gap. This CDR3 spans 17 amino acids. Germline values: CDR1 LNHNV, CDR2 YYDKDF (reference sequence). The CDR3 protein is CATSRDLGRVMNTEAFF. The CDR3 coding sequence is TGTGCCACCAGCAGAGATCTCGGCAGGGTAATGAACACTGAAGCTTTCTTT.

Notes on this clonotype: Being one base from a much bigger clone, this may be a read error. The rearrangement links TRBV28 to TRBJ2-6, with D unclear. From germline, CDR1 is MDHEN and CDR2 SYDVKM. The CDR3 is 14 amino acids. The CDR3 DNA follows: TGTGTCAGCAATTCACCCTCTGGGGCCAACGTCCTGACTTTC. This encodes CVSNSPSGANVLTF.

The chain is built from TRBV10-3 and TRBJ1-1, with D possibly TRBD1 on 5 matching bases. Germline V lookup: CDR1 ENHRY, CDR2 SYGVKD. V was shortened by 3 bases and J by 6 bases, with 11 bases between the two germline ends. The CDR3 consists of 13 residues. This chain's CDR3 is CAISDGSRAEAFF. DNA for the CDR3: TGTGCCATCAGTGATGGGTCCAGGGCTGAAGCTTTCTTT.

The V and J genes are TRBV20-1 and TRBJ2-5; 12 bases match TRBD2. V was clipped by 5 bases and J by 4 bases; unmatched bases: 8. The CDR3 loop spans 15 amino acids. Germline CDR1 DFQATT, CDR2 SNEGSKA (reference sequence). The CDR3 bases are TGCAGTGCTTTGGTTCGACTAGCGGGAGCAGAGACCCAGTACTTC. This translates into CSALVRLAGAETQYF.

The chain joins TRBV28 to TRBJ2-7; D possibly corresponds to TRBD1 (6 bases). The CDR3 consists of 15 residues. Deletions cut 4 bases from V and 7 bases from J, with 20 bases between. CDR1 and CDR2 from the germline V gene are MDHEN and SYDVKM. The CDR3 loop reads CASSSADSSGPEQYF. In DNA, the CDR3 is TGTGCCAGCAGTTCAGCGGACAGTTCCGGCCCTGAGCAGTACTTC.

This clonotype was counted many times. One end of the junction varies from germline; a read error may be responsible. The chain uses TRBV15 and TRBJ2-5; D gene ambiguous. Germline V CDR1 and CDR2: LNHNV, YYDKDF (reference sequence). The CDR3 is 15 amino acids. CDR3 protein: CATSRVFSRQETQYF. CDR3 nucleotide sequence: TGTGCCACCAGCAGAGTTTTCAGCAGGCAAGAGACCCAATACTTC.

This clonotype was seen ten or more times. The gene calls are TRBV7-3 and TRBJ2-7; possible D gene TRBD2, 5 bases. CDR1 and CDR2 from the germline V gene are SGHTA and FQGTGA. V lost 2 bases to trimming and J lost 5 bases, with 13 bases between them. The CDR3 has 14 amino acids. The CDR3 spells CASSLLPSSNEQYF. In DNA, the CDR3 is TGTGCCAGCAGCTTACTCCCTAGCAGCAACGAGCAGTACTTC.

The chain carries TRBV28 and TRBJ2-7; 7 nucleotides match TRBD1. The CDR3 runs 15 residues. From germline, CDR1 is MDHEN and CDR2 SYDVKM. J was trimmed by 0 bases and V by 6 bases; bases with no gene match: 8. CDR3 protein: CASRGSDRSSYEQYF. CDR3 in DNA: TGTGCCAGCAGAGGGTCGGACAGGAGCTCCTACGAGCAGTACTTC.

V gene TRBV11-2 combines with J gene TRBJ2-1, with a possible D match to TRBD2 (5 bases). The germline V and J ends were trimmed by 8 bases and 0 bases, with 23 bases remaining between them. CDR1 SGHAT and CDR2 FQNNGV come from the germline V gene. The CDR3 has 18 residues. The DNA for the CDR3 is TGTGCCAGCTCACCAAGGACTCCTAAAGTGGGCTCCTACAATGAGCAGTTCTTC. Translated, it gives CASSPRTPKVGSYNEQFF.

The chain is built from TRBV6-1 and TRBJ2-5, with D unclear. The CDR3 totals 12 residues. CDR1 is MNHNS, CDR2 SASEGT, per germline. Deletions cut 2 bases from V and 5 bases from J, with 6 bases between. The CDR3 nucleotides read TGTGCCAGCAGTGAACTAAGGGAGACCCAGTACTTC. Amino acids: CASSELRETQYF.

This chain connects TRBV30 to TRBJ1-5, with a tentative D call TRBD1 (5 bases). This CDR3 contains 12 residues. The germline V and J ends were trimmed by 5 bases and 3 bases, with 8 bases remaining between them. Germline V gives CDR1 GTSNPN, CDR2 SVGIG (reference sequence). The CDR3 DNA sequence: TGTGCCTGGGGCAGGGACAATCAGCCCCAGCATTTT. This translates into CAWGRDNQPQHF.

This chain links TRBV3-1 with TRBJ2-5, with unresolved D. V lost 5 bases to trimming and J lost 0 bases, with 7 bases between them. This CDR3 comprises 13 residues. In germline, CDR1 is LGHDT, CDR2 YNNKEL (reference sequence). The CDR3 region has the DNA TGTGCCAGCAGCGACACGTACCAAGAGACCCAGTACTTC. It specifies CASSDTYQETQYF.

This clonotype has a handful of counts. The junction differs from germline at one of its ends, possibly a read error. V gene TRBV6-2 or TRBV6-3 combines with J gene TRBJ1-6; D remains unclear. Germline V gene sequence: CDR1 MNHEY, CDR2 SVGEGT. This CDR3 is built from 13 residues. The CDR3 sequence: CASGYSSNSPLHF. The CDR3 nucleotides read TGTGCCAGCGGTTACTCGAGTAATTCACCCCTCCACTTT.

In its sample, this clonotype was seen many times. The V and J genes are TRBV15 and TRBJ2-5; possible D gene TRBD2, 6 bases. V was pared by 0 bases and J by 2 bases, with 10 bases between. Germline lookup yields CDR1 LNHNV and CDR2 YYDKDF (reference sequence). The CDR3 is 15 amino acids. DNA for the CDR3: TGTGCCACCAGCAGAGAGACTAGACATCAAGAGACCCAGTACTTC. It codes for CATSRETRHQETQYF.

Concerning this clonotype itself: Since a much larger clone is just one base distant, this may be a read error. The V call is TRBV28, the J call TRBJ1-6; D remains ambiguous. Germline assignment: CDR1 MDHEN and CDR2 SYDVKM. CDR3 length equals 12 residues. CDR3 coding DNA: TGTACCAGCAGTTTCCCCGGGACACCCCTCCACTTT. Translated: CTSSFPGTPLHF. Variable domain in full (rest from reference TRBV28 and TRBJ1-6): DVKVTQSSRYLVKRTGEKVFLECVQDMDHENMFWYRQDPGLGLRLIYFSYDVKMKEKGDIPEGYSVSREKKERFSLILESASTNQTSMYLCTSSFPGTPLHFGNGTRLTVT.